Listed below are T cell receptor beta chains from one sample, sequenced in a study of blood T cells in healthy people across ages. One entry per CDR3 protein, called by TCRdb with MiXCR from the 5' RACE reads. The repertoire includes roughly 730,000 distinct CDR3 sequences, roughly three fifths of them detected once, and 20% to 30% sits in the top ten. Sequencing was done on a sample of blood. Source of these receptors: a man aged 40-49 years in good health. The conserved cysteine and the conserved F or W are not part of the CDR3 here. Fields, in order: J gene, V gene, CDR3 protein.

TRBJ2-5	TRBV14	ASSQDSRQGKETQY
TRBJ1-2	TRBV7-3	ASSLRAGTGGGYT
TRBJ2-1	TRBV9	ASSVDPGEALINEQF
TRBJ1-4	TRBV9	ASGGGTGSGEKLF
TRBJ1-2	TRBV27	ASSTGQFSNYGYT
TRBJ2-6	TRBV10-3	AISDSHSSGANVLT
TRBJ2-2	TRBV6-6	ASSAVQGIGELF
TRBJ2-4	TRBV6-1	ASSGTGASRAKNIQY
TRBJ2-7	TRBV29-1	SVEDLGRSYEQY
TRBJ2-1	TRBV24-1	ATSDLRVGDEQF
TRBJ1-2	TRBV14	ASSPPRRDRSSSYGYT
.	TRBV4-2	ASSQELVPPEQY
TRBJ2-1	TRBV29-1	SVSFGVVNEQF
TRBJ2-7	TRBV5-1	ASSSGTSMDEQY
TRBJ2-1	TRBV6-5	ASRDPNYRDNEQF
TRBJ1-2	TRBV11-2	ASSSNPLGSGEDGYT
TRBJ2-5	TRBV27	ASSLYGTPKETQY
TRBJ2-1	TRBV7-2	ASSLGPSGGDEQF
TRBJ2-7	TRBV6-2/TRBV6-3	ASSPGGIYEQY
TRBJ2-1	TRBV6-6	ASSGGQGRDKQF
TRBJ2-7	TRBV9	ASSAGTSGILNSEQY
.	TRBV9	ASSVGMEYEQY
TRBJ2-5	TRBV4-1	ASSQDTSGAYQETQY
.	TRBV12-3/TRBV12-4	ASSLRTRDRRTSETQY